These 28 T cell receptor beta chains originate from one sample sequenced in a study of blood T cell repertoires in COVID-19 (dated by TCRdb to the early 2020s). The library was generated by the immunoSEQ multiplex PCR assay. This immuneACCESS table, as held by TCRdb, lists in-frame sequences with V and J called but not all clones. Of the missing ones, under half trace to an unresolved V gene in checked studies; the others have no known cause. Present in this sample are more than 200,000 clones, about 89% of which were seen just once. Around 4% of the sample is taken by the ten largest. The sequencing input was PBMCs or T cells enriched from blood (not recorded which). The receptors shown here come from a young woman who had recovered from COVID-19.

The J gene is TRBJ2-5, the V gene TRBV15, with a weak D call TRBD2 (5 bases). CDR1 is LNHNV, CDR2 YYDKDF, per germline (reference sequence). Between the trimmed V and J ends, which lost 4 bases and 5 bases, there was a span of 17 bases. This CDR3 is built from 15 residues. The DNA of the CDR3 is TGTGCCACCAGCATTTCGTGGGAGAGTAGGGAGACCCAGTACTTC. Its protein is CATSISWESRETQYF.

J is TRBJ2-3 and V is TRBV7-9, with TRBD2 matching 7 bases. Looked up from germline, CDR1 is SEHNR and CDR2 is FQNEAQ (reference sequence). The CDR3 length is 14 residues. V dropped 7 bases and J dropped 0; count of bases not matched to a gene: 4. The CDR3 DNA is TGTGCCAGCACGGGGGAGGGGAGCACAGATACGCAGTATTTT. Translated: CASTGEGSTDTQYF.

This chain connects TRBV12-3 or TRBV12-4 to TRBJ2-1; perhaps TRBD2 as D (6 bases). There are 12 residues in the CDR3. V was pared by 6 bases and J by 7 bases, with 10 bases between. The DNA of the CDR3 is TGTGCCAGCAGCGGGAGCCTTAATGAGCAGTTCTTC. Amino acid sequence: CASSGSLNEQFF.

The chain carries TRBV6-5 and TRBJ1-1; no reliable D call. Germline V gene sequence: CDR1 MNHEY, CDR2 SVGAGI. The CDR3 is 12 residues long. V dropped 7 bases and J dropped 2 bases, with 8 bases sitting between them. This CDR3 is CASNRENTEAFF. The CDR3 coding sequence is TGTGCCAGCAATCGGGAAAACACTGAAGCTTTCTTT.

The V gene is TRBV7-9, the J gene TRBJ1-2; D is possibly TRBD1 (6 bases). The germline gives CDR1 SEHNR, CDR2 FQNEAQ (reference sequence). Trimming shortened V by 5 bases and J by 7 bases, and 17 bases separated the two germline ends. This CDR3 region has 14 residues. CDR3 DNA: TGTGCCAGCAGCCTAGAACAGGGTCCCGTTGGCTACACCTTC. Translating gives CASSLEQGPVGYTF.

The chain recombines TRBV30 with TRBJ1-1; D might be TRBD1 (6 bases). The CDR3 extends over 13 amino acids. The germline V gene has CDR1 GTSNPN and CDR2 SVGIG (reference sequence). Trimming stripped 8 bases from V and 2 bases from J, with 15 bases between. The CDR3 loop reads CAHGYRDNTEAFF. For the CDR3, the DNA is TGTGCCCATGGGTACAGGGATAACACTGAAGCTTTCTTT.

Worth noting for this clone: Other nucleotide sequences in the sample specify the same CDR3. The J gene is TRBJ1-1, the V gene TRBV5-1; 7 bases align to TRBD1. Germline V CDR1 and CDR2: SGHRS, YFSETQ. The trim removed 1 base at V and 2 bases at J, leaving 2 bases unmatched. CDR3 size: 14 residues. As DNA, the CDR3 is TGCGCCAGCAGCTTGAGACAGGGCAACACTGAAGCTTTCTTT. Translating gives CASSLRQGNTEAFF.

The V and J genes are TRBV7-9 and TRBJ2-7, with D maybe TRBD1 (5 bases). The V gene lost 4 bases and the J gene lost 2 bases, with 9 bases spanning the gap. Germline assignment: CDR1 SEHNR and CDR2 FQNEAQ (reference sequence). This CDR3 comprises 13 residues. The CDR3 nucleotides are TGTGCCAGCAGCTCCAGGACAACCTACGAGCAGTACTTC. The encoded protein is CASSSRTTYEQYF.

This chain joins TRBV4-3 and TRBJ2-1; TRBD2 agrees at 13 bases. The germline gives CDR1 LGHNA, CDR2 YSLEER. There are 17 residues in the CDR3. V trimming: 4 bases; J trimming: 2 bases; junction bases outside the gene matches: 5. The CDR3 DNA follows: TGCGCCAGCAGCCCGGGGACTAGCGGGGCAACCTACAATGAGCAGTTCTTC. As protein: CASSPGTSGATYNEQFF.

The sample holds one count of this clone. CDR3 residues: CATSSWGQGGNEQFF. Written as DNA, the CDR3 is TGTGCCACCAGCAGCTGGGGACAGGGTGGCAATGAGCAGTTCTTC. The genes are TRBV15 and TRBJ2-1, with TRBD1 matching 9 bases. The CDR3 length is 15 residues. With V trimmed by 3 bases and J by 6 bases, 6 bases remained unmatched. The germline V gene has CDR1 LNHNV and CDR2 YYDKDF (reference sequence). Drawing the rest from reference TRBV15 and TRBJ2-1, the complete variable domain is DAMVIQNPRYQVTQFGKPVTLSCSQTLNHNVMYWYQQKSSQAPKLLFHYYDKDFNNEADTPDNFQSRRPNTSFCFLDIRSPGLGDTAMYLCATSSWGQGGNEQFFGPGTRLTVL.

The rearrangement links TRBV11-2 to TRBJ2-7; tentative D call: TRBD2 (6 bases). Trimming removed 6 bases from V and 4 bases from J, with 19 bases in between. CDR1 and CDR2 (germline): SGHAT, FQNNGV. The CDR3 is 15 residues long. Written as DNA, the CDR3 is TGTGCCAGCAGTCCCATGCGGGGAGCGAAATACGAGCAGTACTTC. This translates into CASSPMRGAKYEQYF.

The V gene is TRBV7-2, the J gene TRBJ1-5; 8 nucleotides agree with TRBD1. The CDR3 is 18 residues long. With 0 bases clipped from V and 4 bases from J, the junction kept 11 bases outside the gene matches. Germline V CDR1 and CDR2: SGHTA, FQGNSA. The CDR3 nucleotides are TGTGCCAGCAGCTTAGCTTATCCGGGACAGGTGGGGAATCAGCCCCAGCATTTT. Its translation: CASSLAYPGQVGNQPQHF.

The CDR3 nucleotides are TGTGCCAGCAGCTCCCCGACAGGGTGGCCTGGAAACACCATATATTTT. This codes for CASSSPTGWPGNTIYF. The chain combines TRBV28 with TRBJ1-3, with TRBD1 matching over 7 bases. Germline V gives CDR1 MDHEN, CDR2 SYDVKM. This CDR3 region has 16 residues. The V segment lost 6 bases and the J segment 2 bases; nucleotides outside the gene matches: 10.

The chain joins TRBV7-2 to TRBJ2-1, with 11 bases matching TRBD2. The CDR3 is made up of 19 amino acids. Germline V lookup: CDR1 SGHTA, CDR2 FQGNSA. V shed 5 bases, J shed 8 bases, and the junction held 20 bases outside the gene matches. The CDR3 is CASSRRGTSGSHPTDEQFF. CDR3 in DNA: TGTGCCAGCAGCCGTAGGGGCACTAGCGGGAGCCACCCCACCGATGAGCAGTTCTTC.

The chain links TRBV7-3 to TRBJ2-1; possibly TRBD2 for D (6 bases). Germline V gene lookup returns CDR1 SGHTA and CDR2 FQGTGA. The CDR3 contains 14 residues. V was trimmed by 3 bases and J by 4 bases, leaving 10 bases between them. The CDR3 DNA follows: TGTGCCAGCAGCTTCGGCGGGGATTACAATGAGCAGTTCTTC. This gives the protein CASSFGGDYNEQFF.

The chain recombines TRBV5-6 with TRBJ1-1, with a weak D call TRBD1 (6 bases). V was shortened by 2 bases and J by 1 base, with 12 bases between the two germline ends. CDR1 is SGHDT and CDR2 is YYEEEE in the germline V gene. The CDR3 covers 15 residues. This CDR3 is CASSLQGVRNTEAFF. In DNA form, the CDR3 reads TGTGCCAGCAGCTTACAGGGAGTACGGAACACTGAAGCTTTCTTT.

This chain joins TRBV24-1 and TRBJ2-3, with D possibly matching TRBD1 (5 bases). V was cut by 3 bases and J by 0 bases, with 12 bases left in between. CDR3 length: 16 amino acids. The germline V gene encodes CDR1 KGHDR and CDR2 SFDVKD. As DNA, the CDR3 is TGTGCCACCAGTGATGCGGACACCTCTAGCACAGATACGCAGTATTTT. It specifies CATSDADTSSTDTQYF.

The genes are TRBV4-2 and TRBJ1-5; possibly TRBD1 for D (6 bases). In germline, CDR1 is LGHNA, CDR2 YNFKEQ. The V end lost 3 bases, the J end lost 0 bases, and 24 bases lay between the germline ends. The length of the CDR3 is 20 residues. In DNA, the CDR3 is TGTGCCAGCAGCCAGGCTGGGACACCCAGTGGGATTTATAGCAATCAGCCCCAGCATTTT. Its protein is CASSQAGTPSGIYSNQPQHF.

The J gene is TRBJ2-1, the V gene TRBV18; no firm D call. Trimming pared 1 base from V and 0 bases from J, leaving 10 bases between. In germline, CDR1 is KGHSH, CDR2 LQKENI. This CDR3 spans 16 amino acids. The CDR3 protein is CASSPRGDISYNEQFF. The CDR3 DNA follows: TGTGCCAGCTCACCACGTGGTGACATCTCCTACAATGAGCAGTTCTTC.

The chain is built from TRBV30 and TRBJ1-4; the D gene is possibly TRBD1 (5 bases). V lost 1 base to trimming and J lost 4 bases, with 7 bases between them. Germline V gene lookup returns CDR1 GTSNPN and CDR2 SVGIG (reference sequence). This CDR3 is 13 amino acids long. The CDR3 reads CAWSAGGNEKLFF. The CDR3 region has the DNA TGTGCCTGGAGTGCCGGGGGTAATGAAAAACTGTTTTTT.

The chain combines TRBV19 with TRBJ1-1; the D gene is possibly TRBD1 (5 bases). CDR1 and CDR2 (germline): LNHDA, SQIVND (reference sequence). The V gene lost 5 bases and the J gene lost 5 bases, with 12 bases spanning the gap. The CDR3 sequence is 13 residues long. CDR3 sequence (DNA): TGTGCCAGTAGTGGCAGGGCGAGGACTGAAGCTTTCTTT. This codes for CASSGRARTEAFF.

The chain has TRBV4-3 and TRBJ1-1; maybe TRBD1 (6 bases). V was pared by 0 bases and J by 1 base, with 12 bases between. Germline V gene sequence: CDR1 LGHNA, CDR2 YSLEER. This CDR3 contains 16 residues. CDR3 in amino acids: CASSQEVGARNTEAFF. The CDR3 DNA sequence: TGCGCCAGCAGCCAAGAGGTGGGGGCCAGGAACACTGAAGCTTTCTTT.

This chain links TRBV5-6 with TRBJ1-1; no reliable D call. V lost 4 bases, J lost 2 bases, and 9 bases lay in between. The CDR3 runs to 13 residues. Germline V CDR1 and CDR2: SGHDT, YYEEEE. The CDR3 reads CASSKLANTEAFF. As DNA, the CDR3 is TGTGCCAGCAGCAAACTCGCTAACACTGAAGCTTTCTTT. Drawing the rest from reference TRBV5-6 and TRBJ1-1, the complete variable domain is DAGVTQSPTHLIKTRGQQVTLRCSPKSGHDTVSWYQQALGQGPQFIFQYYEEEERQRGNFPDRFSGHQFPNYSSELNVNALLLGDSALYLCASSKLANTEAFFGQGTRLTVV.

The CDR3 DNA is TGTGCCAGCAGCCCCGGACAGTATAATTCACCCCTCCACTTT. Translated: CASSPGQYNSPLHF. The genes are TRBV9 and TRBJ1-6; D is possibly TRBD1 (6 bases). The CDR3 totals 14 residues. The V end lost 4 bases, the J end lost 4 bases, and 9 bases lay between the germline ends. Germline CDR1 is SGDLS and CDR2 is YYNGEE. The full variable domain, rest sourced from reference TRBV9 and TRBJ1-6, is DSGVTQTPKHLITATGQRVTLRCSPRSGDLSVYWYQQSLDQGLQFLIQYYNGEERAKGNILERFSAQQFPDLHSELNLSSLELGDSALYFCASSPGQYNSPLHFGNGTRLTVT.

This chain uses TRBV19 with TRBJ1-1; TRBD1 aligns across 10 bases. The CDR3 covers 20 residues. With 9 bases clipped from V and 2 bases from J, the junction kept 24 bases outside the gene matches. Germline V CDR1 and CDR2: LNHDA, SQIVND (reference sequence). This chain's CDR3 is CASIISGQGPIRPRNTEAFF. In DNA form, the CDR3 reads TGTGCCAGCATAATATCGGGACAGGGGCCGATAAGACCCAGAAACACTGAAGCTTTCTTT.

This chain connects TRBV14 to TRBJ1-1; D remains unclear. This CDR3 is 15 amino acids long. Germline CDR1 reads SGHDN; CDR2 reads FVKESK. Trimming shortened V by 1 base and J by 2 bases, and 11 bases separated the two germline ends. CDR3 bases: TGTGCCAGCAGCCAAGGGTTAGCGATCAACACTGAAGCTTTCTTT. Protein: CASSQGLAINTEAFF.

The chain recombines TRBV4-3 with TRBJ2-1; 7 nucleotides line up with TRBD1. Trimming at V came to 1 base and at J to 5 bases, leaving 5 bases not matched to a gene. CDR1 LGHNA and CDR2 YSLEER come from the germline V gene. The CDR3 loop spans 15 amino acids. CDR3 coding DNA: TGCGCCAGCAGCCAAGGGCAGGGGGACCACAATGAGCAGTTCTTC. Translated: CASSQGQGDHNEQFF.

This chain joins TRBV5-1 and TRBJ1-4; maybe TRBD1 (6 bases). V gave up 3 bases and J gave up 5 bases, with 14 bases separating them. Germline CDR1 SGHRS, CDR2 YFSETQ. The CDR3 consists of 15 residues. The CDR3 DNA sequence: TGCGCCAGCAGCTCCGCCGAGGGGGGGAATGAAAAACTGTTTTTT. Translating it yields CASSSAEGGNEKLFF.